The TCR beta chain under discussion was sequenced for a study of blood T cell repertoires in COVID-19. Study at large: Collection of acute and convalescent COVID-19 samples took place in the United States, Italy and Spain. Nucleic acid was either cDNA or gDNA, and it came from T cells, B-cell-depleted T cells, or PBMCs.

This table comes from immunoSEQ multiplex PCR, and its TCRdb copy is limited to in-frame clones, with some not included. This sample carries 3,500 to 4,000 clones, 65% to 80% of them seen once, and the ten largest clones take under 45%. Germline V CDR1 and CDR2: SGHDT, YYEEEE. There are 15 residues in the CDR3. The ends were cut back, 0 bases at V and 7 bases at J, with 13 bases in the middle. The sequenced sample was peripheral blood. J is TRBJ2-2 and V is TRBV5-6, with D tentatively TRBD2 (6 bases). This receptor was identified in a human donor in a cohort sampled during active COVID-19. DNA of the CDR3: TGTGCCAGCAGCTTGGACCGGGAGACTGGCGGGGAGCTGTTTTTT. Encoded protein: CASSLDRETGGELFF.